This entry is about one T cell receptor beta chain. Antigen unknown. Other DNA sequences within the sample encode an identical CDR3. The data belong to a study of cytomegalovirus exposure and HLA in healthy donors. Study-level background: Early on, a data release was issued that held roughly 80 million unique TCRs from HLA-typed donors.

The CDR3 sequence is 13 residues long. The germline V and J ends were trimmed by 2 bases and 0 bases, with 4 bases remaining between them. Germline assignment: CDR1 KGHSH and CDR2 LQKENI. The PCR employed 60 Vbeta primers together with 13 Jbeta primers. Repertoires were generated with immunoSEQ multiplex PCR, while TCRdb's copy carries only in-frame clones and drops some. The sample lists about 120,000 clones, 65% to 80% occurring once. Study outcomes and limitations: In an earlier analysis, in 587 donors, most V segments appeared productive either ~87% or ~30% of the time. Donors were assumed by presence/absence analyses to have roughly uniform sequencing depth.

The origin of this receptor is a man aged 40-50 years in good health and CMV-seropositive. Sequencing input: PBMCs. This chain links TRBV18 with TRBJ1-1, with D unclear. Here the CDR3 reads CASSPALNTEAFF. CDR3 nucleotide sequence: TGTGCCAGCTCACCAGCGTTGAACACTGAAGCTTTCTTT.